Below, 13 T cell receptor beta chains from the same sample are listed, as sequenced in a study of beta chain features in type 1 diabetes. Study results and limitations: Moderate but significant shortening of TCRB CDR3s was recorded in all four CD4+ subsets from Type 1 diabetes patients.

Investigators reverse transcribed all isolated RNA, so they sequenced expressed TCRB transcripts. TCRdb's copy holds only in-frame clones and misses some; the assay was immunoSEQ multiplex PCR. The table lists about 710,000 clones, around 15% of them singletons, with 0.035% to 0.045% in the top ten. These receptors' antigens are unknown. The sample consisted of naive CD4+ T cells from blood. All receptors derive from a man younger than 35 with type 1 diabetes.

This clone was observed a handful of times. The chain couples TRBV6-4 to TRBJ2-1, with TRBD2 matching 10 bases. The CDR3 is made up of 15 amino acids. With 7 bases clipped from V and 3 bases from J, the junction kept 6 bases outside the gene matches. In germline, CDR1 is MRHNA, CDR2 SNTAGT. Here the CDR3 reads CASIFPSGSYNEQFF. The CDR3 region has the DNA TGTGCCAGCATTTTTCCTAGCGGGAGCTACAATGAGCAGTTCTTC.

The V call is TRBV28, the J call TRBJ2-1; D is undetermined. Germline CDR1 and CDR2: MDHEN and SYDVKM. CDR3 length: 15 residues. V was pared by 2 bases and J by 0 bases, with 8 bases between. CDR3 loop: CASSLLGSSYNEQFF. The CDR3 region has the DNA TGTGCCAGCAGTTTACTCGGAAGCTCCTACAATGAGCAGTTCTTC.

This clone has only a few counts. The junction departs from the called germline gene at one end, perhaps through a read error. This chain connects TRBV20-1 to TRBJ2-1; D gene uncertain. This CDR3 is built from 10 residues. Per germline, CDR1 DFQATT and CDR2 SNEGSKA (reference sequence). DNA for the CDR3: TGTAGCAGCATCTACAATGAGCAGTTCTTC. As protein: CSSIYNEQFF.

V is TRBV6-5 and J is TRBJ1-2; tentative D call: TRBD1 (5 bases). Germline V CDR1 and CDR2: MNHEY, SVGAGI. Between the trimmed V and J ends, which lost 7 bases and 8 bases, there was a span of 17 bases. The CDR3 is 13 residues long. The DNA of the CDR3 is TGTGCCAGCATTACCCCAGGGCTGGGAGGCTACACCTTC. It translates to CASITPGLGGYTF.

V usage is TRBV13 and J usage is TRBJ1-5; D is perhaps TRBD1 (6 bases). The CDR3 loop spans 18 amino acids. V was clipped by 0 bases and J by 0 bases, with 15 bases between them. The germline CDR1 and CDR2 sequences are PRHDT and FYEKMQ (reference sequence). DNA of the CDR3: TGTGCCAGCAGCTTAGGCCTAAGAGGCAGGGGTAGCAATCAGCCCCAGCATTTT. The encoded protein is CASSLGLRGRGSNQPQHF.

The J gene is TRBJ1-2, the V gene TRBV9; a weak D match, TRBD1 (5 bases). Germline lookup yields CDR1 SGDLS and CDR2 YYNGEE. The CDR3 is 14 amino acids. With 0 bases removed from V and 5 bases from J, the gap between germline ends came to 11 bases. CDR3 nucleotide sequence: TGTGCCAGCAGCGTAGCTACAGGAGAGTATGGCTACACCTTC. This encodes CASSVATGEYGYTF.

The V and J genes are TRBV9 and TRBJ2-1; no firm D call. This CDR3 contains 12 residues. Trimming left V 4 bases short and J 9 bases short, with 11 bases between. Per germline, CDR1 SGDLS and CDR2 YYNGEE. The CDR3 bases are TGTGCCAGCAGCCCATGGGTAGGTGAGCAGTTCTTC. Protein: CASSPWVGEQFF. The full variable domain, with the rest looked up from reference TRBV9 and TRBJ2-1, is DSGVTQTPKHLITATGQRVTLRCSPRSGDLSVYWYQQSLDQGLQFLIQYYNGEERAKGNILERFSAQQFPDLHSELNLSSLELGDSALYFCASSPWVGEQFFGPGTRLTVL.

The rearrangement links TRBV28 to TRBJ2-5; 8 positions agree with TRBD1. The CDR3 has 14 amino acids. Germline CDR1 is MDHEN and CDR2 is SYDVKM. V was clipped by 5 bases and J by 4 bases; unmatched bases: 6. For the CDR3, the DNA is TGTGCCAGCAGTATACGACAGGGGAGAGAGACCCAGTACTTC. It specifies CASSIRQGRETQYF.

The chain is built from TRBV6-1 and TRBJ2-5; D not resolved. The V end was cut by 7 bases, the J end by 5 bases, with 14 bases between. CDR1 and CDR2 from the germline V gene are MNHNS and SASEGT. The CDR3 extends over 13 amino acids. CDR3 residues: CASKVDPAETQYF. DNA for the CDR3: TGTGCCAGCAAGGTGGATCCTGCGGAGACCCAGTACTTC.

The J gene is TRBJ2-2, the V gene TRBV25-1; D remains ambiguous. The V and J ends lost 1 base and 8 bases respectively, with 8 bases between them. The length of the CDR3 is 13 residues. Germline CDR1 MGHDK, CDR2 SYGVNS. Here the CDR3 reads CASSEFRQGELFF. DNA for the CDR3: TGTGCCAGCAGTGAATTCAGGCAGGGGGAGCTGTTTTTT.

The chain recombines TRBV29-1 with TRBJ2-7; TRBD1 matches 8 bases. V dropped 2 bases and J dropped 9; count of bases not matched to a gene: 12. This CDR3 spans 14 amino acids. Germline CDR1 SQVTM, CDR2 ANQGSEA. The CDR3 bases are TGCAGCGTTGAAATGGGGACAGGTAGGGCCGGGCAGTACTTC. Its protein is CSVEMGTGRAGQYF.

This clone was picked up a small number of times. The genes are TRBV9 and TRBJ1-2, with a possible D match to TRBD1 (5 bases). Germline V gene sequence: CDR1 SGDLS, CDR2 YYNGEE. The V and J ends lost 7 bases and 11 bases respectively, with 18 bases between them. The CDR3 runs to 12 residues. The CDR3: CASGGSLASYTF. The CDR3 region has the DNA TGTGCCAGCGGGGGGAGCCTAGCAAGTTACACCTTC.

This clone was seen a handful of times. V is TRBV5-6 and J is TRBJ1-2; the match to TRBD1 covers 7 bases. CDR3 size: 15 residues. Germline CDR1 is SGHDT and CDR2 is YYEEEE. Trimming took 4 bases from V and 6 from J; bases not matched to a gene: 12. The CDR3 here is CASSPSPDREDGYTF. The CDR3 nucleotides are TGTGCCAGCAGCCCCTCCCCCGACAGGGAGGATGGCTACACCTTC.